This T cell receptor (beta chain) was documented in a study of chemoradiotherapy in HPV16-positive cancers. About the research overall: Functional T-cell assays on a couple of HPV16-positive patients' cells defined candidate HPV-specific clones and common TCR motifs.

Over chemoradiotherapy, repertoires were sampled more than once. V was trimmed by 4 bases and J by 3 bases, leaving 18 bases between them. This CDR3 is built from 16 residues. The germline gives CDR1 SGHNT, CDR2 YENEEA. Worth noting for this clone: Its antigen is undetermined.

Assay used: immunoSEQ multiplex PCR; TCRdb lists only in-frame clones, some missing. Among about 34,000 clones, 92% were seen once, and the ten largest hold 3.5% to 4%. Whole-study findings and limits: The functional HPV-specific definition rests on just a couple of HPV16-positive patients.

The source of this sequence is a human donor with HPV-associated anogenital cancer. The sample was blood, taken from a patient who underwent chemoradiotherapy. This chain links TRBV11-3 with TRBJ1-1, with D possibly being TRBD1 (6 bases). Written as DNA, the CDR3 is TGTGCCAGCAGCTCACCCGGCCAGGGGAAGGACACTGAAGCTTTCTTT. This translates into CASSSPGQGKDTEAFF.